Presented here are 27 T cell receptor beta chains from one specimen sequenced in a study of cytotoxic CD8 clonotypes in ibrutinib-treated CLL. The table came from immunoSEQ multiplex PCR; TCRdb's copy has only in-frame clones and leaves some out. The sample carries 150,000 to 200,000 clones, over 60% recorded once. The input for sequencing was PBMCs, taken after 24 months of ibrutinib treatment. These receptors all stem from a human donor with chronic lymphocytic leukemia.

The V call is TRBV7-3, the J call TRBJ2-7; D might be TRBD2 (5 bases). The CDR3 length is 14 residues. V was cut by 2 bases and J by 0 bases, with 8 bases left in between. Germline assignment: CDR1 SGHTA and CDR2 FQGTGA. This chain's CDR3 is CASSLSRDSYEQYF. The CDR3 bases are TGTGCCAGCAGCTTATCCCGGGACTCCTACGAGCAGTACTTC.

Points on this clone: Being one base from a much bigger clone, this may be a read error. The same CDR3 is also encoded by other DNA sequences in this sample. CDR3 in amino acids: CASSPGETQYF. CDR3 nucleotide sequence: TGTGCCAGCTCACCAGGAGAGACCCAGTACTTC. The rearrangement joins TRBV18 to TRBJ2-5; D is ambiguous. The CDR3 has 11 amino acids. The V end lost 2 bases, the J end lost 4 bases, and 2 bases lay between the germline ends. Germline V lookup: CDR1 KGHSH, CDR2 LQKENI.

The chain uses TRBV6-1 and TRBJ1-1; unclear D gene. V was shortened by 5 bases and J by 1 base, with 11 bases between the two germline ends. The CDR3 contains 14 residues. In germline, CDR1 is MNHNS, CDR2 SASEGT. The CDR3 here is CASSLRHENTEAFF. CDR3 nucleotides: TGTGCCAGCAGTCTCCGACACGAGAACACTGAAGCTTTCTTT.

This clone was recorded a few times. The chain joins TRBV19 to TRBJ1-5, with 7 bases that match TRBD1. CDR1 and CDR2 from the germline V gene are LNHDA and SQIVND (reference sequence). Unmatched junction bases numbered 6, after V lost 2 bases and J lost 2 bases. CDR3 length: 16 amino acids. CDR3 sequence (DNA): TGTGCCAGTAGTATAATATACACAGGGGGCAATCAGCCCCAGCATTTT. It codes for CASSIIYTGGNQPQHF.

V and J are TRBV11-2 and TRBJ1-5, with TRBD1 identical over 11 bases. Unmatched junction bases numbered 0, after V lost 0 bases and J lost 11 bases. The V gene's germline CDR1 is SGHAT and CDR2 FQNNGV. The length of the CDR3 is 13 residues. DNA of the CDR3: TGTGCCAGCAGCTTAGAGGGACAGGGGGCCCAGCATTTT. Translation gives CASSLEGQGAQHF.

This clone was seen repeatedly, ten times or more. CDR3 sequence: CASSPGLNEKLFF. DNA for the CDR3: TGTGCCAGCTCCCCGGGACTTAATGAAAAACTGTTTTTT. The genes are TRBV18 and TRBJ1-4; D might be TRBD1 (5 bases). V gave up 6 bases and J gave up 4 bases, with 9 bases separating them. The CDR3 length is 13 residues. CDR1 and CDR2 from the germline V gene are KGHSH and LQKENI.

The chain is built from TRBV9 and TRBJ2-5; 8 positions match TRBD2. The CDR3 consists of 15 residues. Germline V gene lookup returns CDR1 SGDLS and CDR2 YYNGEE. Losses at the gene ends were 2 bases for V and 4 bases for J; bases not matched to a gene: 7. The DNA of the CDR3 is TGTGCCAGCAGCGTGTCCGGGGGGGTTGGAGAGACCCAGTACTTC. Residues: CASSVSGGVGETQYF. The full variable domain, completed using reference TRBV9 and TRBJ2-5, is DSGVTQTPKHLITATGQRVTLRCSPRSGDLSVYWYQQSLDQGLQFLIQYYNGEERAKGNILERFSAQQFPDLHSELNLSSLELGDSALYFCASSVSGGVGETQYFGPGTRLLVL.

The chain couples TRBV7-2 to TRBJ1-5, with D possibly being TRBD1 (5 bases). V lost 1 base and J 9 bases, leaving 16 bases between the germline ends. This CDR3 contains 15 residues. Germline CDR1 SGHTA, CDR2 FQGNSA. In DNA, the CDR3 is TGTGCCAGCAGCTTAGATACAGGAGCCTTTAGGCCCCAGCATTTT. As protein: CASSLDTGAFRPQHF.

Comments on this clone: Other nucleotide sequences from this sample produce the same CDR3. The V gene is TRBV30, the J gene TRBJ2-5, with 7 bases lining up with TRBD1. The CDR3 length is 13 residues. The germline V gene has CDR1 GTSNPN and CDR2 SVGIG (reference sequence). Losses at the gene ends were 2 bases for V and 2 bases for J; bases not matched to a gene: 2. CDR3 nucleotide sequence: TGTGCCTGGAGTTCAGGGGGTCAAGAGACCCAGTACTTC. Translating it yields CAWSSGGQETQYF.

V gene TRBV4-2 combines with J gene TRBJ1-1, with D possibly being TRBD1 (5 bases). CDR3 length: 17 residues. The germline V gene has CDR1 LGHNA and CDR2 YNFKEQ. The V end lost 0 bases, the J end lost 3 bases, and 17 bases lay between the germline ends. The CDR3 here is CASSQDIGEERDTEAFF. CDR3 bases: TGTGCCAGCAGCCAAGATATAGGGGAGGAGAGGGACACTGAAGCTTTCTTT.

V gene TRBV4-1 combines with J gene TRBJ2-3; D is possibly TRBD2 (5 bases). Germline CDR1 MGHRA, CDR2 YSYEKL. The germline V and J ends were trimmed by 0 bases and 5 bases, with 12 bases remaining between them. This CDR3 comprises 15 residues. CDR3 DNA sequence: TGCGCCAGCAGCCAAGATCACCGGGGTATAGATACGCAGTATTTT. Its protein product is CASSQDHRGIDTQYF.

This clone has only one observation. This sequence joins TRBV7-3 and TRBJ2-1; D is perhaps TRBD1 or TRBD2 (5 bases each). The germline CDR1 and CDR2 sequences are SGHTA and FQGTGA. CDR3 length equals 16 residues. V was shortened by 5 bases and J by 4 bases, with 18 bases between the two germline ends. The CDR3 DNA is TGTGCCAGCAGCCAATCGGGGCCCCAAACATACAATGAGCAGTTCTTC. The encoded protein is CASSQSGPQTYNEQFF.

V is TRBV7-2 and J is TRBJ1-1; TRBD1 matches at 7 bases. Germline lookup yields CDR1 SGHTA and CDR2 FQGNSA. J was trimmed by 1 base and V by 5 bases; bases with no gene match: 19. This CDR3 region has 19 residues. The CDR3 spells CASSKRSVTGPNWNTEAFF. In DNA, the CDR3 is TGTGCCAGCAGCAAACGTTCTGTGACAGGGCCGAATTGGAACACTGAAGCTTTCTTT.

The V and J genes are TRBV12-5 and TRBJ2-5; possibly TRBD1 or TRBD2 for D (5 bases each). V was shortened by 1 base and J by 5 bases, with 14 bases between the two germline ends. The germline V gene has CDR1 LGHNT and CDR2 FRNRAP. The CDR3 extends over 15 amino acids. Here the CDR3 reads CASGLGQTWGETQYF. CDR3 nucleotides: TGTGCTAGTGGTTTGGGACAGACTTGGGGGGAGACCCAGTACTTC.

This chain links TRBV19 with TRBJ2-3, with 9 bases matching TRBD1. Germline V gene lookup returns CDR1 LNHDA and CDR2 SQIVND (reference sequence). The CDR3 covers 16 residues. The V segment lost 4 bases and the J segment 3 bases; nucleotides outside the gene matches: 8. The CDR3: CASSTGTGYFTDTQYF. The CDR3 nucleotides are TGTGCCAGTAGTACCGGGACAGGGTATTTTACAGATACGCAGTATTTT.

This chain joins TRBV4-1 and TRBJ2-1; 8 bases align to TRBD2. The CDR3 length is 16 residues. V was clipped by 5 bases and J by 4 bases; unmatched bases: 10. Germline values: CDR1 MGHRA, CDR2 YSYEKL. CDR3 loop: CASSFSPAGEYNEQFF. CDR3 nucleotide sequence: TGCGCCAGCAGCTTCTCCCCAGCGGGGGAATACAATGAGCAGTTCTTC.

Only a few counts were recorded for this clone. The chain recombines TRBV28 with TRBJ2-1, with 10 bases aligning to TRBD2. Germline V gene data show CDR1 as MDHEN and CDR2 as SYDVKM. The CDR3 is 14 amino acids. J lost 4 bases, V lost 9 bases, and 6 bases had no gene match. The CDR3 region is CASRTSGTYNEQFF. In nucleotides, the CDR3 is TGTGCCAGTAGAACTAGCGGGACGTACAATGAGCAGTTCTTC. Filled out from reference TRBV28 and TRBJ2-1, the complete variable domain reads DVKVTQSSRYLVKRTGEKVFLECVQDMDHENMFWYRQDPGLGLRLIYFSYDVKMKEKGDIPEGYSVSREKKERFSLILESASTNQTSMYLCASRTSGTYNEQFFGPGTRLTVL.

This chain uses TRBV7-6 with TRBJ1-4, with D tentatively TRBD1 (5 bases). The V gene's germline CDR1 is SGHVS and CDR2 FNYEAQ. Trimming shortened V by 1 base and J by 10 bases, and 10 bases separated the two germline ends. This CDR3 spans 13 amino acids. The CDR3 spells CASSLGGGAKLFF. Written as DNA, the CDR3 is TGTGCCAGCAGCTTAGGCGGGGGAGCAAAACTGTTTTTT.

CDR3 in amino acids: CASRKGGLWYGYTF. The CDR3 bases are TGTGCCAGTAGAAAAGGGGGGTTGTGGTATGGCTACACCTTC. This sequence joins TRBV11-2 and TRBJ1-2; D possibly corresponds to TRBD1 (6 bases). Per the germline V gene, CDR1 is SGHAT and CDR2 is FQNNGV. Trimming took off 9 bases at V and 5 bases at J, with 19 bases between the two ends. The CDR3 length is 14 residues.

The V gene is TRBV19, the J gene TRBJ1-5; 9 bases align to TRBD1. In germline, CDR1 is LNHDA, CDR2 SQIVND (reference sequence). The CDR3 extends over 16 amino acids. The V gene end was trimmed by 9 bases and the J gene end by 7 bases; junction bases not matched to a gene: 16. The CDR3 sequence is CASSQDTGTGYQPQHF. The CDR3 coding sequence is TGTGCCAGCAGTCAAGATACCGGGACAGGGTACCAGCCCCAGCATTTT.

The chain employs TRBV29-1 and TRBJ1-1; D uncertain. Germline-derived CDR1 and CDR2 are SQVTM and ANQGSEA. V lost 3 bases, J lost 1 base, and 6 bases lay in between. The CDR3 has 12 residues. CDR3 in amino acids: CSVDWANTEAFF. CDR3 DNA sequence: TGCAGCGTTGATTGGGCGAACACTGAAGCTTTCTTT.

V and J are TRBV5-6 and TRBJ2-1; weak D call: TRBD1 (6 bases). The V end lost 10 bases, the J end lost 9 bases, and 29 bases lay between the germline ends. Per the germline V gene, CDR1 is SGHDT and CDR2 is YYEEEE. CDR3 length: 16 amino acids. As DNA, the CDR3 is TGTGCCGTATCCCACCCCACCCGACAGGCTAGGATTGAGCAGTTCTTC. Translation: CAVSHPTRQARIEQFF.

V is TRBV7-9 and J is TRBJ2-1; D not certain. The CDR3 has 11 amino acids. Germline-derived CDR1 and CDR2 are SEHNR and FQNEAQ (reference sequence). The V gene lost 1 base and the J gene lost 9 bases, with 4 bases spanning the gap. This CDR3 reads CASSLESEQFF. The CDR3 DNA is TGTGCCAGCAGCTTAGAGTCTGAGCAGTTCTTC.

The chain is built from TRBV9 and TRBJ1-4; 7 bases map to TRBD1. The germline V gene encodes CDR1 SGDLS and CDR2 YYNGEE. V shed 4 bases and J 7 bases; nucleotides not matched to a gene: 10. This CDR3 spans 15 amino acids. CDR3 in DNA: TGTGCCAGCAGCCCGAGGGACAGTATTCTTGAAAAACTGTTTTTT. Translation gives CASSPRDSILEKLFF.

The chain combines TRBV27 with TRBJ2-7; D gene uncertain. Germline CDR1 and CDR2: MNHEY and SMNVEV (reference sequence). The CDR3 has 13 amino acids. The V and J ends lost 3 bases and 1 base respectively, with 7 bases between them. Here the CDR3 DNA reads TGTGCCAGCAGTTTTATAGGGTCCTACGAGCAGTACTTC. This encodes CASSFIGSYEQYF.

This chain uses TRBV4-3 with TRBJ2-3, with 9 bases identical to TRBD2. The CDR3 covers 18 residues. Germline CDR1 is LGHNA and CDR2 is YSLEER. J gave up 4 bases and V 1 base, and 12 bases lay outside the gene matches. CDR3 bases: TGCGCCAGCAGCCAAGTTCCACTTAGCGGGGGAGGTCCAGATACGCAGTATTTT. Translated, it gives CASSQVPLSGGGPDTQYF.

This clone was recorded a few times. This chain joins TRBV28 and TRBJ1-5; D unclear. This CDR3 spans 11 amino acids. CDR1 MDHEN and CDR2 SYDVKM come from the germline V gene. Deletions cut 6 bases from V and 4 bases from J, with 4 bases between. Written as DNA, the CDR3 is TGTGCCAGCAGGTCAAATCAGCCCCAGCATTTT. Translation: CASRSNQPQHF.